Listed here are 13 T cell receptor beta chains from one sample, sequenced in a study of blood T cell repertoires in COVID-19. Profiling relied on immunoSEQ multiplex PCR, and the TCRdb table lists in-frame clones only, not all of them. The sample has fewer than 100,000 clones; 82% are singletons. Material: peripheral blood. The receptors stem from a human donor in a cohort sampled during active COVID-19.

As to this clone: This same CDR3 is encoded by further DNA sequences in the sample. V and J are TRBV3-1 (or the pseudogene TRBV3-2) and TRBJ2-3, with 8 bases matching TRBD1. This CDR3 contains 14 residues. CDR1 is LGHDT and CDR2 is YNNKEL in the germline V gene (reference sequence). V shed 4 bases, J shed 4 bases, and the junction held 4 bases outside the gene matches. The CDR3 region has the DNA TGTGCCAGCAGCCTCGGACAGGGCCCAGATACGCAGTATTTT. Protein: CASSLGQGPDTQYF.

The chain joins TRBV6-5 to TRBJ2-7, with D perhaps matching TRBD1 (5 bases). Trimming took off 2 bases at V and 6 bases at J, with 11 bases between the two ends. Per the germline V gene, CDR1 is MNHEY and CDR2 is SVGAGI. CDR3 size: 13 residues. The CDR3 bases are TGTGCCAGCAGTTACGCGGTTAGGGGCGAGCAGTACTTC. It is translated as CASSYAVRGEQYF.

The chain uses TRBV12-3 or TRBV12-4 and TRBJ2-3; D is possibly TRBD2 (5 bases). The CDR3 is 11 residues long. The CDR3 sequence is CAGGSTDTQYF. The CDR3 DNA is TGTGCGGGCGGGAGCACAGATACGCAGTATTTT.

J is TRBJ1-5 and V is TRBV2; possibly TRBD1 for D (6 bases). The germline gives CDR1 SNHLY, CDR2 FYNNEI. Trimming removed 6 bases at V and 2 bases at J, with 17 bases between. The CDR3 is made up of 16 amino acids. The CDR3 DNA is TGTGCCAGCAGCCTCCCCAGGGGTCGGGGCAATCAGCCCCAGCATTTT. This sequence encodes CASSLPRGRGNQPQHF. The variable domain in full, with the rest retrieved from reference TRBV2 and TRBJ1-5, is EPEVTQTPSHQVTQMGQEVILRCVPISNHLYFYWYRQILGQKVEFLVSFYNNEISEKSEIFDDQFSVERPDGSNFTLKIRSTKLEDSAMYFCASSLPRGRGNQPQHFGDGTRLSIL.

CDR3 coding DNA: TGTGCCAGCAGCTTCACAGGCACATCATGGGGTGGCTACACCTTC. The encoded protein is CASSFTGTSWGGYTF. V gene TRBV21-1 combines with J gene TRBJ1-2; the table's TRBD1 call for D was not verified on the DNA. TRBV21-1 is a documented pseudogene. The CDR3 runs 15 residues.

The chain links TRBV7-6 to TRBJ1-3, with TRBD1 as a possible D gene (6 bases). Trimming took 2 bases from V and 3 from J, leaving 11 bases between them. Germline values: CDR1 SGHVS, CDR2 FNYEAQ. The CDR3 has 15 residues. CDR3 sequence: CASSLSQGGGNTIYF. The CDR3 DNA follows: TGTGCCAGCAGCTTATCACAGGGTGGTGGAAACACCATATATTTT. The variable domain in full, with the rest retrieved from reference TRBV7-6 and TRBJ1-3, is GAGVSQSPRYKVTKRGQDVALRCDPISGHVSLYWYRQALGQGPEFLTYFNYEAQQDKSGLPNDRFSAERPEGSISTLTIQRTEQRDSAMYRCASSLSQGGGNTIYFGEGSWLTVV.

This clone was seen once. The chain combines TRBV6-5 with TRBJ1-1; 7 bases match TRBD1. CDR1 and CDR2 (germline): MNHEY, SVGAGI. The trim removed 4 bases at V and 5 bases at J, leaving 7 bases unmatched. The CDR3 contains 14 residues. This chain's CDR3 is CASSFQGVETEAFF. CDR3 coding DNA: TGTGCCAGCAGTTTTCAGGGGGTGGAAACTGAAGCTTTCTTT.

The rearrangement joins TRBV19 to TRBJ1-5, with a weak D call TRBD1 (5 bases). The V gene lost 4 bases and the J gene lost 0 bases, with 13 bases spanning the gap. The CDR3 sequence is 16 residues long. The V gene's germline CDR1 is LNHDA and CDR2 SQIVND (reference sequence). CDR3 amino acids: CASSRQHSYSNQPQHF. In DNA form, the CDR3 reads TGTGCCAGTAGTAGACAGCATTCCTATAGCAATCAGCCCCAGCATTTT.

This clone showed up just a few times. The chain is built from TRBV18 and TRBJ2-7; 11 nucleotides line up with TRBD2. The V gene end was trimmed by 3 bases and the J gene end by 5 bases; junction bases not matched to a gene: 6. The length of the CDR3 is 15 residues. The germline CDR1 and CDR2 sequences are KGHSH and LQKENI. The CDR3 coding sequence is TGTGCCAGCTCACCCACTAGCGGGGGTAGCGACGAGCAGTACTTC. Translating gives CASSPTSGGSDEQYF. Using reference TRBV18 and TRBJ2-7 for the parts outside the CDR3, the full variable domain is NAGVMQNPRHLVRRRGQEARLRCSPMKGHSHVYWYRQLPEEGLKFMVYLQKENIIDESGMPKERFSAEFPKEGPSILRIQQVVRGDSAAYFCASSPTSGGSDEQYFGPGTRLTVT.

V usage is TRBV2 and J usage is TRBJ2-5; unclear D gene. The V end was cut by 4 bases, the J end by 1 base, with 10 bases between. This CDR3 has 14 amino acids. The germline gives CDR1 SNHLY, CDR2 FYNNEI. The CDR3, as DNA: TGTGCCAGCAGTGGTCGGCAGGCCCAAGAGACCCAGTACTTC. Its protein product is CASSGRQAQETQYF.

As regards this clone: The junction departs from the called germline gene at one end, perhaps through a read error. This chain links TRBV3-1 (or the pseudogene TRBV3-2) with TRBJ2-7; perhaps D is TRBD1 or TRBD2 (5 bases each). CDR3 size: 13 residues. Germline CDR1 and CDR2: LGHDT and YNNKEL (reference sequence). The chain's CDR3 is CASTQEGSHEQYF. Here the CDR3 DNA reads TGTGCCAGCACCCAAGAGGGGAGCCACGAGCAGTACTTC.

The V and J genes are TRBV4-1 and TRBJ2-4; TRBD1 might be the D (6 bases). Between the trimmed V and J ends, which lost 2 bases and 4 bases, there was a span of 21 bases. Germline CDR1 and CDR2: MGHRA and YSYEKL. The CDR3 runs to 18 residues. CDR3 loop: CASSQNPGTIRSKNIQYF. For the CDR3, the DNA is TGCGCCAGCAGCCAAAACCCCGGGACAATCAGGTCAAAAAACATTCAGTACTTC.

The genes are TRBV24-1 and TRBJ2-1, with a weak D call TRBD2 (7 bases). Trimming stripped 5 bases from V and 4 bases from J, with 17 bases between. CDR1 KGHDR and CDR2 SFDVKD come from the germline V gene. This CDR3 spans 16 amino acids. The CDR3 loop reads CATSGGGPPRYNEQFF. CDR3 sequence (DNA): TGTGCCACCAGTGGGGGGGGGCCTCCCAGGTACAATGAGCAGTTCTTC.